Listed here are 29 T cell receptor beta chains from one sample, sequenced in a study of T cell responses to AZD1222 COVID-19 vaccine. Libraries were prepared by immunoSEQ multiplex PCR; TCRdb keeps only in-frame clonotypes and omits some of them. This sample has around 80,000 clones, with roughly nine tenths found just once. Here the sequenced sample was peripheral blood, taken 28 days after the second AZD1222 dose. The receptors were sampled from an adult who received the AZD1222 COVID-19 vaccine.

This clone showed up just once. The V call is TRBV4-2, the J call TRBJ1-3, with D perhaps matching TRBD1 (6 bases). Looked up from germline, CDR1 is LGHNA and CDR2 is YNFKEQ. Trimming took off 5 bases at V and 7 bases at J, with 15 bases between the two ends. This CDR3 comprises 14 residues. The CDR3 region is CASSLGGGMNTIYF. The CDR3, as DNA: TGTGCCAGCAGCTTAGGGGGGGGTATGAACACCATATATTTT.

This chain uses TRBV27 with TRBJ2-4; D possibly matches TRBD1 or TRBD2 (6 bases each). Germline V gives CDR1 MNHEY, CDR2 SMNVEV (reference sequence). The CDR3 is 14 residues long. V gave up 7 bases and J gave up 3 bases, with 13 bases separating them. The CDR3 sequence: CASKRQEGKNIQYF. CDR3 in DNA: TGTGCCAGCAAACGACAGGAGGGCAAAAACATTCAGTACTTC.

The chain couples TRBV28 to TRBJ1-1; 7 bases align to TRBD1. V lost 10 bases, J lost 7 bases, and 9 bases stayed unmatched. Germline lookup yields CDR1 MDHEN and CDR2 SYDVKM. The CDR3 contains 12 residues. CDR3 sequence (DNA): TGTGCCACCCAGGGACAGTTCAGTGAAGCTTTCTTT. This gives the protein CATQGQFSEAFF.

V usage is TRBV6-5 and J usage is TRBJ1-1; D not resolved. Germline V lookup: CDR1 MNHEY, CDR2 SVGAGI. This CDR3 is 12 amino acids long. The V end was cut by 3 bases, the J end by 3 bases, with 5 bases between. CDR3: CASSYRDTEAFF. The CDR3 DNA sequence: TGTGCCAGCAGTTATCGGGACACTGAAGCTTTCTTT.

The rearrangement joins TRBV7-3 to TRBJ2-2, with TRBD2 identical over 9 bases. Germline V CDR1 and CDR2: SGHTA, FQGTGA. CDR3 size: 16 residues. The V gene end was trimmed by 4 bases and the J gene end by 1 base; junction bases not matched to a gene: 4. The DNA of the CDR3 is TGTGCCAGCAGCTCAAATAGCGGGGGGAACACCGGGGAGCTGTTTTTT. Translating it yields CASSSNSGGNTGELFF.

The chain couples TRBV19 to TRBJ2-7, with D possibly called TRBD1 or TRBD2 (5 bases each). Trimming removed 7 bases from V and 0 bases from J, with 16 bases in between. Germline V gives CDR1 LNHDA, CDR2 SQIVND (reference sequence). The CDR3 totals 15 residues. CDR3 nucleotide sequence: TGTGCCAGTAAAAGCTCCGGGACGGCCTCCTACGAGCAGTACTTC. This codes for CASKSSGTASYEQYF.

CDR3 DNA: TGCAGCGCCGCGACAGCCGAAAAACTGTTTTTT. Translated: CSAATAEKLFF. The V and J genes are TRBV29-1 and TRBJ1-4, with D perhaps TRBD1 (5 bases). Per germline, CDR1 SQVTM and CDR2 ANQGSEA. Trimming removed 7 bases from V and 8 bases from J, with 11 bases in between. This CDR3 is built from 11 residues.

This clone turned up a few times. The gene calls are TRBV19 and TRBJ1-1; possible D gene TRBD1, 5 bases. Trimming stripped 3 bases from V and 3 bases from J, with 11 bases between. This CDR3 has 14 amino acids. CDR1 and CDR2 (germline): LNHDA, SQIVND (reference sequence). This chain's CDR3 is CASSILWGDTEAFF. The CDR3 nucleotides are TGTGCCAGTAGTATCCTCTGGGGCGACACTGAAGCTTTCTTT.

V usage is TRBV30 and J usage is TRBJ2-1; tentative D call: TRBD1 (5 bases). Trimming stripped 1 base from V and 4 bases from J, with 8 bases between. The CDR3 loop spans 13 amino acids. Germline V lookup: CDR1 GTSNPN, CDR2 SVGIG (reference sequence). DNA for the CDR3: TGTGCCTGGAGTGGAAGGGGTTACAATGAGCAGTTCTTC. Encoded protein: CAWSGRGYNEQFF.

V and J are TRBV11-3 and TRBJ2-1; 9 bases line up with TRBD2. Looked up from germline, CDR1 is SGHNT and CDR2 is YENEEA. CDR3 size: 16 residues. The V and J ends lost 5 bases and 0 bases, in that order; junction bases with no gene match: 5. CDR3 coding DNA: TGTGCCAGCAGCGCGACTAGCGGAAGCTCCTACAATGAGCAGTTCTTC. This gives the protein CASSATSGSSYNEQFF.

The chain uses TRBV5-1 and TRBJ2-3; TRBD2 matches 8 bases. The V gene's germline CDR1 is SGHRS and CDR2 YFSETQ. This CDR3 has 16 residues. V shed 3 bases and J 5 bases; nucleotides not matched to a gene: 11. The CDR3 loop reads CASSSIPGGRLDTQYF. The CDR3 DNA sequence: TGCGCCAGCAGCTCCATCCCGGGGGGGCGCCTAGATACGCAGTATTTT.

The chain uses TRBV6-1 and TRBJ1-5, with D possibly TRBD1 on 6 matching bases. Germline lookup yields CDR1 MNHNS and CDR2 SASEGT. The length of the CDR3 is 17 residues. Trimming pared 2 bases from V and 6 bases from J, leaving 20 bases between. The CDR3 here is CASSESILQGGRQPQHF. The CDR3 DNA reads TGTGCCAGCAGTGAATCCATACTACAGGGAGGTCGTCAGCCCCAGCATTTT.

V usage is TRBV18 and J usage is TRBJ1-3; possible D gene TRBD1, 5 bases. Looked up from germline, CDR1 is KGHSH and CDR2 is LQKENI. With 3 bases removed from V and 9 bases from J, the gap between germline ends came to 18 bases. The CDR3 runs to 15 residues. CDR3 nucleotides: TGTGCCAGCTCACCCGGGACCCCAACCACGAGCACCATATATTTT. This encodes CASSPGTPTTSTIYF.

The chain employs TRBV7-9 and TRBJ2-1, with a weak D call TRBD1 (6 bases). The CDR3 is 13 amino acids. V was shortened by 5 bases and J by 9 bases, with 14 bases between the two germline ends. The V gene's germline CDR1 is SEHNR and CDR2 FQNEAQ (reference sequence). The CDR3, as DNA: TGTGCCAGCAGCCCCAACAGGGCGGGTGAGCAGTTCTTC. This codes for CASSPNRAGEQFF.

This chain connects TRBV12-3 or TRBV12-4 to TRBJ1-1, with no clear D. V lost 7 bases, J lost 5 bases, and 11 bases lay in between. CDR3 length: 12 residues. DNA for the CDR3: TGTGCCAGCAACCAACTCGTTACTGAAGCTTTCTTT. Translation gives CASNQLVTEAFF.

The V gene is TRBV2, the J gene TRBJ2-5; TRBD1 might be the D (6 bases). The germline V gene has CDR1 SNHLY and CDR2 FYNNEI. The CDR3 contains 15 residues. Trimming stripped 4 bases from V and 4 bases from J, with 16 bases between. The CDR3 here is CASSAGAGEVETQYF. The CDR3 nucleotides read TGTGCCAGCAGTGCCGGGGCAGGGGAAGTAGAGACCCAGTACTTC.

The rearrangement uses TRBV6-2 or TRBV6-3 and TRBJ2-1; the match to TRBD2 covers 7 bases. CDR3 length: 15 residues. Germline assignment: CDR1 MNHEY and CDR2 SVGEGT. Unmatched junction bases numbered 10, after V lost 5 bases and J lost 6 bases. CDR3 DNA: TGTGCCAGCAGTCGTCTAGCGACGGGGGGCAATGAGCAGTTCTTC. Protein product: CASSRLATGGNEQFF.

This chain uses TRBV21-1 with TRBJ1-5; the D call TRBD1 from the table was never checked on the DNA. TRBV21-1 is recorded as a pseudogene. This CDR3 has 14 amino acids. Here the CDR3 DNA reads TGTGCCAGTCCGGACAGGGAAGACAATCAGCCCCAGCATTTT. Residues: CASPDREDNQPQHF.

The rearrangement links TRBV30 to TRBJ2-1; maybe TRBD1 (6 bases). Trimming shortened V by 7 bases and J by 0 bases, and 16 bases separated the two germline ends. Germline values: CDR1 GTSNPN, CDR2 SVGIG (reference sequence). The CDR3 consists of 15 residues. DNA for the CDR3: TGTGCCTTCTCTGGTAGGGGGAGCTCCTACAATGAGCAGTTCTTC. It is translated as CAFSGRGSSYNEQFF.

This chain connects TRBV10-3 to TRBJ1-5; a possible D gene is TRBD1 (5 bases). Germline V gene data show CDR1 as ENHRY and CDR2 as SYGVKD. This CDR3 contains 13 residues. Trimming took 1 base from V and 4 from J, leaving 5 bases between them. The CDR3 DNA reads TGTGCCATCAGTGAGTGGGGGAATCAGCCCCAGCATTTT. Its translation is CAISEWGNQPQHF.

This sequence joins TRBV24-1 and TRBJ1-1; 7 positions agree with TRBD1. Germline V gene lookup returns CDR1 KGHDR and CDR2 SFDVKD. V dropped 7 bases and J dropped 4; count of bases not matched to a gene: 5. This CDR3 has 13 amino acids. DNA for the CDR3: TGTGCCACCAGAGACAGGGATGCCACTGAAGCTTTCTTT. Protein sequence: CATRDRDATEAFF.

The chain combines TRBV7-8 with TRBJ2-1, with 7 positions matching TRBD2. The CDR3 runs 14 residues. V was pared by 0 bases and J by 6 bases, with 2 bases of the junction left unmatched. CDR1 is SGHVS and CDR2 is FQNEAQ in the germline V gene. The CDR3 sequence: CASSLARTSNEQFF. The CDR3 nucleotides read TGTGCCAGCAGCTTAGCGCGGACTAGCAATGAGCAGTTCTTC.

The chain couples TRBV4-3 to TRBJ1-5; the D is unclear. CDR3 length: 14 amino acids. Germline CDR1 LGHNA, CDR2 YSLEER. Trimming took off 0 bases at V and 3 bases at J, with 6 bases between the two ends. CDR3 protein: CASSQDVVNQPQHF. The CDR3, as DNA: TGCGCCAGCAGCCAAGATGTCGTCAATCAGCCCCAGCATTTT.

The chain carries TRBV10-3 and TRBJ2-1; 13 positions match TRBD2. The ends lost 10 bases at V and 3 bases at J; junction bases unmatched: 6. The CDR3 sequence is 15 residues long. CDR1 and CDR2 from the germline V gene are ENHRY and SYGVKD. The CDR3 DNA reads as TGTGCCACACGGGGACTAGCGGGGATCTACAATGAGCAGTTCTTC. Translation gives CATRGLAGIYNEQFF.

The J gene is TRBJ1-2, the V gene TRBV18; perhaps TRBD1 as D (5 bases). The CDR3 length is 13 residues. The V gene lost 0 bases and the J gene lost 7 bases, with 9 bases spanning the gap. CDR1 and CDR2 (germline): KGHSH, LQKENI. The CDR3 here is CASSPPQGGGYTF. DNA for the CDR3: TGTGCCAGCTCACCACCCCAGGGCGGTGGCTACACCTTC. The complete variable domain, with remaining parts taken from reference TRBV18 and TRBJ1-2, reads NAGVMQNPRHLVRRRGQEARLRCSPMKGHSHVYWYRQLPEEGLKFMVYLQKENIIDESGMPKERFSAEFPKEGPSILRIQQVVRGDSAAYFCASSPPQGGGYTFGSGTRLTVV.

This chain links TRBV19 with TRBJ1-6; D might be TRBD1 (6 bases). The germline CDR1 and CDR2 sequences are LNHDA and SQIVND (reference sequence). Trimming removed 10 bases at V and 8 bases at J, with 18 bases between. The CDR3 extends over 14 amino acids. CDR3 bases: TGTGCCACCCTCCAGACAGGCCGGGATTCACCCCTCCACTTT. Protein: CATLQTGRDSPLHF.

The genes are TRBV5-1 and TRBJ2-3, with 10 bases fitting TRBD1. This CDR3 contains 18 residues. Per the germline V gene, CDR1 is SGHRS and CDR2 is YFSETQ. With V trimmed by 0 bases and J by 2 bases, 9 bases remained unmatched. CDR3 residues: CASSLGDRGFLPTDTQYF. The CDR3, as DNA: TGCGCCAGCAGCTTGGGGGACAGGGGATTCCTCCCCACAGATACGCAGTATTTT.

J is TRBJ1-2 and V is TRBV9, with TRBD1 as a possible D gene (6 bases). Germline CDR1 reads SGDLS; CDR2 reads YYNGEE. CDR3 length equals 12 residues. V was clipped by 7 bases and J by 11 bases, with 18 bases between them. The CDR3 DNA follows: TGTGCCAGCTCTCTCCAGGGGATTAGTTACACCTTC. As protein: CASSLQGISYTF.

A note on this clone: The germline gene is not matched at one end of the junction; a read error may be the cause. This chain uses TRBV7-7 with TRBJ2-1, with 10 nucleotides matching TRBD2. Germline V gene sequence: CDR1 SSHAT, CDR2 FNYEAQ (reference sequence). This CDR3 is built from 16 residues. CDR3 in DNA: TGTGCTAGCAGCCGAGATTCTAGCGGGAGCTCTAATGAGCAGTTCTTC. The encoded protein is CASSRDSSGSSNEQFF.